These 22 T cell receptor beta chains came from one sample sequenced in a study of blood T cell repertoires in COVID-19. Repertoires were generated with immunoSEQ multiplex PCR, while TCRdb's copy carries only in-frame clones and drops some. The sample comprises fewer than 35,000 clones, roughly 85% of which are singletons, and approximately 6.3% rests with the top ten. Sequencing was carried out using peripheral blood. These TCRs come from a man aged 60 to 75 with active COVID-19.

The CDR3 loop reads CASISLAYQETQYF. The CDR3 DNA reads TGTGCCAGCATCTCCCTCGCGTACCAAGAGACCCAGTACTTC. This sequence joins TRBV6-5 and TRBJ2-5; no reliable D call. Deletions cut 7 bases from V and 0 bases from J, with 12 bases between. Per germline, CDR1 MNHEY and CDR2 SVGAGI. This CDR3 is built from 14 residues.

The CDR3 DNA reads as TGTGCCAGCAGTTTATCGAGGCTAGCGGGAGTCGTTACGCAGTATTTT. It yields the protein CASSLSRLAGVVTQYF. The rearrangement links TRBV27 to TRBJ2-3; 10 nucleotides match TRBD2. Germline CDR1 reads MNHEY; CDR2 reads SMNVEV (reference sequence). Unmatched junction bases numbered 8, after V lost 0 bases and J lost 8 bases. The CDR3 contains 16 residues.

This clone was found once. The gene calls are TRBV5-8 and TRBJ2-3; 10 nucleotides match TRBD2. The germline V gene encodes CDR1 SGHTS and CDR2 YDEGEE. The CDR3 contains 16 residues. V trimming: 4 bases; J trimming: 6 bases; junction bases outside the gene matches: 11. The CDR3 DNA follows: TGTGCCAGCAGCCCCGGGACTAGCGAGGGGAGGGATACGCAGTATTTT. Translating it yields CASSPGTSEGRDTQYF.

The CDR3, as DNA: TGTGCCAGTAGTAGAGGGGGGGTAACCCTGTACAATGAGCAGTTCTTC. As protein: CASSRGGVTLYNEQFF. The V gene is TRBV19, the J gene TRBJ2-1; the D gene is possibly TRBD2 (7 bases). Per germline, CDR1 LNHDA and CDR2 SQIVND (reference sequence). This CDR3 comprises 16 residues. V gave up 4 bases and J gave up 4 bases, with 17 bases separating them. Combining the CDR3 with reference TRBV19 and TRBJ2-1 gives the whole variable domain DGGITQSPKYLFRKEGQNVTLSCEQNLNHDAMYWYRQDPGQGLRLIYYSQIVNDFQKGDIAEGYSVSREKKESFPLTVTSAQKNPTAFYLCASSRGGVTLYNEQFFGPGTRLTVL.

This chain connects TRBV5-1 to TRBJ2-2, with TRBD1 identical over 7 bases. This CDR3 spans 14 amino acids. The germline gives CDR1 SGHRS, CDR2 YFSETQ. The V gene end was trimmed by 4 bases and the J gene end by 3 bases; junction bases not matched to a gene: 3. The CDR3 sequence: CASSRDSHTGELFF. Written as DNA, the CDR3 is TGCGCCAGCAGCCGGGACAGTCACACCGGGGAGCTGTTTTTT.

This chain connects TRBV11-1 to TRBJ2-1, with D uncertain. Per germline, CDR1 SGHAT and CDR2 FQDESV (reference sequence). V lost 1 base to trimming and J lost 9 bases, with 13 bases between them. This CDR3 comprises 14 residues. DNA of the CDR3: TGTGCCAGCAGCTTAGGAGAGGTAACGGTTGAGCAGTTCTTC. It is translated as CASSLGEVTVEQFF.

The rearrangement links TRBV19 to TRBJ2-4; a possible D gene is TRBD2 (6 bases). CDR1 is LNHDA and CDR2 is SQIVND in the germline V gene (reference sequence). V dropped 0 bases and J dropped 0 bases, with 12 bases sitting between them. The CDR3 covers 17 residues. The CDR3 loop is CASSIDLTSRAKNIQYF. The CDR3 DNA is TGTGCCAGTAGTATAGATCTAACTAGCCGAGCCAAAAACATTCAGTACTTC.

CDR3 in DNA: TGTGCCAGCAGTGTGGTGGCGGGAGGGACCGGGGAGCTGTTTTTT. Amino acid sequence: CASSVVAGGTGELFF. The V call is TRBV28, the J call TRBJ2-2; 9 bases line up with TRBD2. CDR1 is MDHEN and CDR2 is SYDVKM in the germline V gene. The CDR3 loop spans 15 amino acids. The V and J ends lost 5 bases and 5 bases, in that order; junction bases with no gene match: 6.

This clone came up a few times. This chain connects TRBV19 to TRBJ1-2; D possibly corresponds to TRBD1 (6 bases). The CDR3 sequence is 13 residues long. V lost 6 bases and J 4 bases, leaving 12 bases between the germline ends. CDR1 is LNHDA, CDR2 SQIVND, per germline (reference sequence). The CDR3 DNA reads TGTGCCAGTAGCCCCCAGGGGACCTATGGCTACACCTTC. Encoded protein: CASSPQGTYGYTF.

The chain has TRBV3-1 (or the pseudogene TRBV3-2) and TRBJ2-1; no definite D call. The CDR3 is made up of 12 amino acids. V lost 1 base and J lost 8, with 6 bases in between. CDR1 and CDR2 from the germline V gene are LGHDT and YNNKEL (reference sequence). CDR3 sequence reads: CASSQVFDEQFF. DNA for the CDR3: TGTGCCAGCAGCCAAGTTTTCGATGAGCAGTTCTTC.

The chain joins TRBV6-6 to TRBJ2-7; 14 bases are a match to TRBD2. Germline V CDR1 and CDR2: MNHNY, SVGAGI (reference sequence). J was trimmed by 3 bases and V by 5 bases; bases with no gene match: 18. The CDR3 length is 20 residues. In nucleotides, the CDR3 is TGTGCCAGCAGTCTACGTGGGGGTCCCGGACTAGCGGGAGGTAACTACGAGCAGTACTTC. Translated, it gives CASSLRGGPGLAGGNYEQYF.

The J gene is TRBJ2-1, the V gene TRBV10-3; TRBD2 matches at 7 bases. Trimming cost V 10 bases and J 4 bases; bases outside gene matches: 10. CDR1 and CDR2 (germline): ENHRY, SYGVKD. The CDR3 runs 14 residues. DNA of the CDR3: TGTGCCACGTTGTACAGCGGGGTATACAATGAGCAGTTCTTC. This sequence encodes CATLYSGVYNEQFF.

This chain joins TRBV6-6 and TRBJ1-4; no clear D gene. With 8 bases removed from V and 7 bases from J, the gap between germline ends came to 23 bases. Germline CDR1 is MNHNY and CDR2 is SVGAGI (reference sequence). The CDR3 runs to 16 residues. Written as DNA, the CDR3 is TGTGCCAGCGACGCTAGCATTACCGGCCCGAGTGAAAAACTGTTTTTT. Amino acids: CASDASITGPSEKLFF.

The CDR3 region is CASSLDQGDTDTQYF. The CDR3 nucleotides read TGCGCCAGCAGCTTGGATCAGGGGGACACAGATACGCAGTATTTT. V and J are TRBV5-1 and TRBJ2-3, with 7 bases aligning to TRBD1. Trimming took 0 bases from V and 2 from J; bases not matched to a gene: 3. The CDR3 covers 15 residues. Germline assignment: CDR1 SGHRS and CDR2 YFSETQ.

The chain recombines TRBV5-1 with TRBJ1-2, with D tentatively TRBD1 (5 bases). Trimming removed 0 bases at V and 1 base at J, with 13 bases between. The germline V gene encodes CDR1 SGHRS and CDR2 YFSETQ. This CDR3 region has 16 residues. The CDR3 DNA sequence: TGCGCCAGCAGCTTGGCCAAAGGGGCCAATAACTATGGCTACACCTTC. Protein: CASSLAKGANNYGYTF.

V is TRBV2 and J is TRBJ1-6; TRBD1 matches at 8 bases. The V gene's germline CDR1 is SNHLY and CDR2 FYNNEI. The CDR3 covers 13 residues. V dropped 5 bases and J dropped 10; count of bases not matched to a gene: 4. As DNA, the CDR3 is TGTGCCAGCAGTCGGACAGGGCGATCACCCCTCCACTTT. It is translated as CASSRTGRSPLHF.

The chain is built from TRBV2 and TRBJ2-7; tentatively, D is TRBD2 (6 bases). The V and J ends lost 8 bases and 7 bases respectively, with 9 bases between them. Looked up from germline, CDR1 is SNHLY and CDR2 is FYNNEI. The CDR3 has 10 amino acids. CDR3 bases: TGTGCCAGCGACGGAGGGGAGCAGTACTTC. This sequence encodes CASDGGEQYF.

The chain combines TRBV3-1 (or the pseudogene TRBV3-2) with TRBJ2-7; TRBD2 matches 7 bases. The CDR3 is 15 residues long. Trimming took 2 bases from V and 3 from J; bases not matched to a gene: 7. Germline V gene data show CDR1 as LGHDT and CDR2 as YNNKEL (reference sequence). CDR3 in amino acids: CASSQKIASGYEQYV. The CDR3 DNA reads as TGTGCCAGCAGCCAAAAAATCGCTAGCGGCTACGAGCAGTACGTC.

The chain links TRBV5-1 to TRBJ1-1; TRBD1 aligns across 7 bases. The trim removed 4 bases at V and 4 bases at J, leaving 10 bases unmatched. Per germline, CDR1 SGHRS and CDR2 YFSETQ. This CDR3 comprises 15 residues. The CDR3 loop is CASSTMMGQRTEAFF. The CDR3 coding sequence is TGCGCCAGCAGCACAATGATGGGACAGCGCACTGAAGCTTTCTTT.

The chain employs TRBV19 and TRBJ2-2, with D perhaps matching TRBD2 (6 bases). CDR1 and CDR2 from the germline V gene are LNHDA and SQIVND (reference sequence). CDR3 size: 14 residues. The V gene lost 5 bases and the J gene lost 4 bases, with 11 bases spanning the gap. The CDR3 DNA follows: TGTGCCAGTAGTCCTAGCGCAAGCACCGGGGAGCTGTTTTTT. It is translated as CASSPSASTGELFF.

The rearrangement joins TRBV11-3 to TRBJ2-3; D call uncertain. Per germline, CDR1 SGHNT and CDR2 YENEEA. V was shortened by 7 bases and J by 5 bases, with 10 bases between the two germline ends. The CDR3 extends over 12 amino acids. The CDR3 region is CASTLTGDTQYF. CDR3 in DNA: TGTGCCAGCACTTTGACGGGAGATACGCAGTATTTT.

This clone was detected only once. The V call is TRBV28, the J call TRBJ2-3, with 9 positions matching TRBD2. The CDR3 runs 15 residues. Germline V lookup: CDR1 MDHEN, CDR2 SYDVKM. J gave up 6 bases and V 5 bases, and 9 bases lay outside the gene matches. CDR3 nucleotides: TGTGCCAGCAGTCCCTCCTCGCGGGGGGGGGATACGCAGTATTTT. This translates into CASSPSSRGGDTQYF.